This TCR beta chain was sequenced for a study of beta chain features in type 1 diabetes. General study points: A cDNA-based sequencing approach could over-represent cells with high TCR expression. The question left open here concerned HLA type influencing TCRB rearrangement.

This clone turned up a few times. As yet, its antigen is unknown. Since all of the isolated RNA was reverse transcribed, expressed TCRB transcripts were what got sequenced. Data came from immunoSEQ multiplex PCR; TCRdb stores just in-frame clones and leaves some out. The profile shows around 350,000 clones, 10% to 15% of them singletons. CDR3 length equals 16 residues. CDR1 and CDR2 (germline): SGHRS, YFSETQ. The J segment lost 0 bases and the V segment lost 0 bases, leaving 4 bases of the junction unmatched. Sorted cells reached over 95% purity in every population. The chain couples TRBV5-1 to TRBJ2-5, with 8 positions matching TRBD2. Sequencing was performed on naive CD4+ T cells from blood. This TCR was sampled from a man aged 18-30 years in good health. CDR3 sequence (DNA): TGCGCCAGCAGCTTGGTGGTAGCGGGATACCAAGAGACCCAGTACTTC. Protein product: CASSLVVAGYQETQYF.